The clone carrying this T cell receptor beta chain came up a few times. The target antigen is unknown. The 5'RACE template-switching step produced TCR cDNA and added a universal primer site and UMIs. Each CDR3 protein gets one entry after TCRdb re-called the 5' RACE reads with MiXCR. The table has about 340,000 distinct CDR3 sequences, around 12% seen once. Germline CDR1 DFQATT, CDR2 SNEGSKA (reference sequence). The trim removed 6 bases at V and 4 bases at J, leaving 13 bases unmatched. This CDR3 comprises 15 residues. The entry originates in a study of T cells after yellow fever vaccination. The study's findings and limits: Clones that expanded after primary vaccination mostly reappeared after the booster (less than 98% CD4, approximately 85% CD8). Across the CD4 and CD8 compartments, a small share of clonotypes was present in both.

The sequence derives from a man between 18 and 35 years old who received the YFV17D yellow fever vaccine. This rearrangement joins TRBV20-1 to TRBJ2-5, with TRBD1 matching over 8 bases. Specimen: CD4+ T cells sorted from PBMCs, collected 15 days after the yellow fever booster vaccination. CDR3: CSALDRVVPTETQYF. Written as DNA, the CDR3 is TGCAGTGCCCTGGACAGGGTGGTACCGACAGAGACCCAGTACTTC.